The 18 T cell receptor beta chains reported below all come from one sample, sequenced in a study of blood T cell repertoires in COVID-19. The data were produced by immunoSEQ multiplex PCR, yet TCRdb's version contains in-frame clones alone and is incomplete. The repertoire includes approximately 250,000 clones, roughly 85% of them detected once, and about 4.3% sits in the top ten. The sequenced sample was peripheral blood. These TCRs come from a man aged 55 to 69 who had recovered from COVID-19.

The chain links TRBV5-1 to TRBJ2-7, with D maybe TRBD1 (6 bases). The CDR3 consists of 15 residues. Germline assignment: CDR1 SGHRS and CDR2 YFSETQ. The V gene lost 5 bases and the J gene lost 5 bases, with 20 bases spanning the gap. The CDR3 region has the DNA TGCGCCAGCAGTCCCAAAGCGGACAGAAGAAACGAGCAGTACTTC. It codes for CASSPKADRRNEQYF.

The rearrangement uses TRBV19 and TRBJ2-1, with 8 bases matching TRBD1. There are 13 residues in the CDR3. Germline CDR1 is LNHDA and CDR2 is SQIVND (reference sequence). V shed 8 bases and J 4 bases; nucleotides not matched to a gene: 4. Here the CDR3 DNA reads TGTGCCAGTCGGACAGGGCAATACAATGAGCAGTTCTTC. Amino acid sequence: CASRTGQYNEQFF.

The CDR3 protein is CASSLERGPEQFF. The CDR3 DNA sequence: TGTGCCAGCAGCTTAGAGCGCGGGCCTGAGCAGTTCTTC. This rearrangement joins TRBV7-8 to TRBJ2-1; D is possibly TRBD2 (5 bases). Germline V gene sequence: CDR1 SGHVS, CDR2 FQNEAQ. The V and J ends lost 1 base and 9 bases respectively, with 10 bases between them. The CDR3 is 13 residues long.

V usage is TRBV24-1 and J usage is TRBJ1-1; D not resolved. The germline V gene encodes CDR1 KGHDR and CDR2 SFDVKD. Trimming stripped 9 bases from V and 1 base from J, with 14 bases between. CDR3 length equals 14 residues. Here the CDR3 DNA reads TGTGCCACCCCACCCGCAGGATCGAACACTGAAGCTTTCTTT. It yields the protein CATPPAGSNTEAFF.

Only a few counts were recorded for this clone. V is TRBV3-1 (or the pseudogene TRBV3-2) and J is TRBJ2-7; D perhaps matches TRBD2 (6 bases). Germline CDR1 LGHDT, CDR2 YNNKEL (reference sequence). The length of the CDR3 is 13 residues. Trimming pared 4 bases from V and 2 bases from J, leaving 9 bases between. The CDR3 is CASSPRGTYEQYF. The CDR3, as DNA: TGTGCCAGCAGCCCCCGGGGGACCTACGAGCAGTACTTC.

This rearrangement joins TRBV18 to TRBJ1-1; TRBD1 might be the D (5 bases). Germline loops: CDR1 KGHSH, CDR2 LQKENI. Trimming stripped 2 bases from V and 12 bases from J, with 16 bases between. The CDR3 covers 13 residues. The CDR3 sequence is CASSPALGGETFF. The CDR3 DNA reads TGTGCCAGCTCACCAGCCTTGGGAGGGGAAACTTTCTTT.

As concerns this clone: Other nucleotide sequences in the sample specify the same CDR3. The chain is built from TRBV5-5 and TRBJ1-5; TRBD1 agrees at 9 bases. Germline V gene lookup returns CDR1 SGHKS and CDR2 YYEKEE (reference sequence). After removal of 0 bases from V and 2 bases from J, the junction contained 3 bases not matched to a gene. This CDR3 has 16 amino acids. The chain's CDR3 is CASSLVQGAGNQPQHF. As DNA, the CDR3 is TGTGCCAGCAGCTTGGTACAGGGGGCTGGCAATCAGCCCCAGCATTTT. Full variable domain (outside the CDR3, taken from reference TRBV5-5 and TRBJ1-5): DAGVTQSPTHLIKTRGQQVTLRCSPISGHKSVSWYQQVLGQGPQFIFQYYEKEERGRGNFPDRFSARQFPNYSSELNVNALLLGDSALYLCASSLVQGAGNQPQHFGDGTRLSIL.

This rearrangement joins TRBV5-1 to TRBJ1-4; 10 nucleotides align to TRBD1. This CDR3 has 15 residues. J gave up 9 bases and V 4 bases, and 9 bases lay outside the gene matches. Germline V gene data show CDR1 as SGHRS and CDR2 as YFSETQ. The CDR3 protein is CASSPQGDRGQKLFF. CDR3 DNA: TGCGCCAGCAGCCCCCAGGGGGACAGGGGCCAAAAACTGTTTTTT.

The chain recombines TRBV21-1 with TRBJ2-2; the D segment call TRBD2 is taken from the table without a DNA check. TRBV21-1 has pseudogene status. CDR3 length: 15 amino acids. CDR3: CASSRPSGATGELFF. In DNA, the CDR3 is TGTGCCAGCAGCAGACCTAGCGGGGCCACCGGGGAGCTGTTTTTT.

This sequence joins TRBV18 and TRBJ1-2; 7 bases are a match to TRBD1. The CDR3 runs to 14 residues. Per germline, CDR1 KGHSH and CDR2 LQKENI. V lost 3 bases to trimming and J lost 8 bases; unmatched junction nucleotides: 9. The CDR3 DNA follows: TGTGCCAGCTCACCCCAGACAGGGAGCTCCGGCTACACCTTC. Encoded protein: CASSPQTGSSGYTF.

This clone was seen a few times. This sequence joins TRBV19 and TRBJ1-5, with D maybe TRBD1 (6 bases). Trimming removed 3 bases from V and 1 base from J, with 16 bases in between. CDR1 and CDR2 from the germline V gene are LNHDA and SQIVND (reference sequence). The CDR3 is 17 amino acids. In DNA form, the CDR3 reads TGTGCCAGTAGTATGCCGCCTATCGGGACAAGCAATCAGCCCCAGCATTTT. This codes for CASSMPPIGTSNQPQHF.

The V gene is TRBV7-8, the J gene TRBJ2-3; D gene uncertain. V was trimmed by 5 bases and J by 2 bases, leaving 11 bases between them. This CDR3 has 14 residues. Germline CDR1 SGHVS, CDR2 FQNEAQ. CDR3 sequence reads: CASSPLGFTDTQYF. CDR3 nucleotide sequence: TGTGCCAGCAGCCCCCTCGGTTTCACAGATACGCAGTATTTT.

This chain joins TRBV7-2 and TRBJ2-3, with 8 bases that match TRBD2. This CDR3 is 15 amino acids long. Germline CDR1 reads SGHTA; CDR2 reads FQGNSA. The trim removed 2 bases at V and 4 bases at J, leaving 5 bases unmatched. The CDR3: CASSLSGGPADTQYF. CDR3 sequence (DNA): TGTGCCAGCAGCTTATCGGGGGGGCCCGCAGATACGCAGTATTTT.

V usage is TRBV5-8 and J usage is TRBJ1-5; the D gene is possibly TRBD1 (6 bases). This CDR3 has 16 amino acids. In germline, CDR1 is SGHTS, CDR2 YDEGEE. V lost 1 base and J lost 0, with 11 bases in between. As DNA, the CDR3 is TGTGCCAGCAGCTTGTGGACAGCAACTAGCAATCAGCCCCAGCATTTT. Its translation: CASSLWTATSNQPQHF.

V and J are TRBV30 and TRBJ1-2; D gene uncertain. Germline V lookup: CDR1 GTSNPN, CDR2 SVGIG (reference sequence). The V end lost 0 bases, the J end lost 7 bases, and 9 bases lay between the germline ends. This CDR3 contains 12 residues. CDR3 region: CAWSVSPGGYTF. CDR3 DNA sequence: TGTGCCTGGAGTGTAAGTCCGGGTGGCTACACCTTC.

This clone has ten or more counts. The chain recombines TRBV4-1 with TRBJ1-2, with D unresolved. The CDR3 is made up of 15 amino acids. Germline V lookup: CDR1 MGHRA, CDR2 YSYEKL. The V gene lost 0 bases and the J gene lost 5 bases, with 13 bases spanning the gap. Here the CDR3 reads CASSQDDMGRYGYTF. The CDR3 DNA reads TGCGCCAGCAGCCAAGATGATATGGGGAGGTATGGCTACACCTTC.

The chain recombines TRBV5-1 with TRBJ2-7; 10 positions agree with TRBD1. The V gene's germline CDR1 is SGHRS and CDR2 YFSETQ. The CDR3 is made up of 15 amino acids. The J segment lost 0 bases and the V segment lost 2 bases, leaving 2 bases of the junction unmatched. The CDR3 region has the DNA TGCGCCAGCAGCTTCCGGACAGGGGGCTCCTACGAGCAGTACTTC. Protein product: CASSFRTGGSYEQYF.

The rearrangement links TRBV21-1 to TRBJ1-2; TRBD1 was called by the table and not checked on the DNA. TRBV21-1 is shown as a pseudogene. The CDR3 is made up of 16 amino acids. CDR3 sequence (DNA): TGTGCCAGCAGCAAAGATAACAGGGGGCGTCGATGTGGCTACACCTTC. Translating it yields CASSKDNRGRRCGYTF.